The 18 T cell receptor beta chains reported below all come from one sample, sequenced in a study of T cell responses to AZD1222 COVID-19 vaccine. Using immunoSEQ multiplex PCR, the repertoire was profiled, and TCRdb retains in-frame clones only, with some absent. The repertoire holds 140,000 to 150,000 clones, with under 95% as singletons. The specimen was peripheral blood, collected on day 0 of AZD1222 vaccination. Receptors originate from an adult in good health.

This chain's CDR3 is CASKRTGNEKLFF. The CDR3 bases are TGTGCCAGCAAACGGACGGGAAATGAAAAACTGTTTTTT. The chain employs TRBV6-5 and TRBJ1-4; D gene unclear. The germline gives CDR1 MNHEY, CDR2 SVGAGI. CDR3 length: 13 residues. Trimming took 7 bases from V and 5 from J, leaving 11 bases between them.

The V gene is TRBV4-1, the J gene TRBJ1-6, with a tentative D call TRBD1 (5 bases). The germline V gene encodes CDR1 MGHRA and CDR2 YSYEKL. This CDR3 is built from 16 residues. V was cut by 2 bases and J by 5 bases, with 13 bases left in between. This CDR3 reads CASSQPRDGNNSPLHF. The CDR3 DNA follows: TGCGCCAGCAGCCAACCCCGGGACGGCAATAATTCACCCCTCCACTTT.

The chain carries TRBV12-3 or TRBV12-4 and TRBJ1-2; 8 bases match TRBD1. The CDR3 sequence is 13 residues long. J gave up 7 bases and V 6 bases, and 7 bases lay outside the gene matches. DNA of the CDR3: TGTGCCAGCAGGCCCCGACAGGGGTTTGGCTACACCTTC. Its protein is CASRPRQGFGYTF.

This clone was detected only a few times. The CDR3 region is CASSRSGSMNTEAFF. CDR3 nucleotide sequence: TGTGCCAGCAGCAGGTCAGGGAGCATGAACACTGAAGCTTTCTTT. This chain links TRBV27 with TRBJ1-1; TRBD1 is a possible D gene (5 bases). V dropped 6 bases and J dropped 0 bases, with 14 bases sitting between them. CDR1 is MNHEY, CDR2 SMNVEV, per germline (reference sequence). The CDR3 loop spans 15 amino acids.

The chain has TRBV7-9 and TRBJ1-5; D remains ambiguous. Looked up from germline, CDR1 is SEHNR and CDR2 is FQNEAQ (reference sequence). Trimming pared 1 base from V and 5 bases from J, leaving 3 bases between. There are 12 residues in the CDR3. CDR3 sequence reads: CASSLGDQPQHF. The CDR3 bases are TGTGCCAGCAGCTTAGGGGATCAGCCCCAGCATTTT.

The chain has TRBV5-1 and TRBJ2-1; no clear D gene. V shed 4 bases and J shed 0 bases, with 14 bases lying between them. The CDR3 spans 16 residues. Germline loops: CDR1 SGHRS, CDR2 YFSETQ. The CDR3 spells CASSRTDPTSYNEQFF. In DNA, the CDR3 is TGCGCCAGCAGCCGCACAGATCCTACCTCCTACAATGAGCAGTTCTTC.

The gene calls are TRBV6-1 and TRBJ1-1; D is unresolved. Per the germline V gene, CDR1 is MNHNS and CDR2 is SASEGT. CDR3 size: 14 residues. V was trimmed by 3 bases and J by 1 base, leaving 9 bases between them. The CDR3 loop reads CASSDFRGNTEAFF. The CDR3 DNA reads TGTGCCAGCAGTGATTTCCGGGGGAACACTGAAGCTTTCTTT.

The genes are TRBV3-1 (or the pseudogene TRBV3-2) and TRBJ1-1; D possibly corresponds to TRBD1 (5 bases). This CDR3 has 14 residues. With 1 base removed from V and 5 bases from J, the gap between germline ends came to 11 bases. Germline CDR1 LGHDT, CDR2 YNNKEL (reference sequence). The DNA of the CDR3 is TGTGCCAGCAGCCAAGCCCTCAGGGAAACTGAAGCTTTCTTT. It is translated as CASSQALRETEAFF.

The chain combines TRBV24-1 with TRBJ2-2, with 10 bases identical to TRBD2. Losses at the gene ends were 5 bases for V and 9 bases for J; bases not matched to a gene: 5. The CDR3 runs to 14 residues. Germline V gene data show CDR1 as KGHDR and CDR2 as SFDVKD. CDR3 coding DNA: TGTGCCACCAGTGCTAGCGGGGGTCTACGGGAGCTGTTTTTT. The encoded protein is CATSASGGLRELFF.

The chain combines TRBV5-1 with TRBJ2-7; D unresolved. The V and J ends lost 0 bases and 1 base respectively, with 8 bases between them. CDR3 length: 14 amino acids. Germline-derived CDR1 and CDR2 are SGHRS and YFSETQ. The CDR3 DNA reads as TGCGCCAGCAGCTTGGGTTCTCCTTCCTACGAGCAGTACTTC. Translated, it gives CASSLGSPSYEQYF.

The rearrangement joins TRBV12-3 or TRBV12-4 to TRBJ1-6; the D gene is possibly TRBD1 (5 bases). The CDR3 runs 13 residues. Trimming cost V 3 bases and J 10 bases, with 10 bases left between them. The CDR3 DNA is TGTGCCAGCAGTTTGGGGGGGAACTCACCCCTCCACTTT. It specifies CASSLGGNSPLHF.

The chain couples TRBV9 to TRBJ1-5; D might be TRBD1 (6 bases). Trimming removed 0 bases from V and 1 base from J, with 14 bases in between. CDR3 length: 17 residues. CDR1 and CDR2 (germline): SGDLS, YYNGEE. CDR3 amino acids: CASSVATTGCSNQPQHF. In DNA, the CDR3 is TGTGCCAGCAGCGTAGCTACCACAGGGTGCAGCAATCAGCCCCAGCATTTT.

The genes are TRBV7-8 and TRBJ1-2, with 10 bases lining up with TRBD1. The V gene end was trimmed by 2 bases and the J gene end by 4 bases; junction bases not matched to a gene: 7. The CDR3 is 16 residues long. Germline values: CDR1 SGHVS, CDR2 FQNEAQ. CDR3 amino acids: CASSLRRDRGSYGYTF. The CDR3 nucleotides are TGTGCCAGCAGCTTAAGGCGGGACAGGGGATCCTATGGCTACACCTTC.

The chain employs TRBV27 and TRBJ2-1; 9 nucleotides line up with TRBD2. In germline, CDR1 is MNHEY, CDR2 SMNVEV (reference sequence). CDR3 length: 16 residues. After removal of 2 bases from V and 5 bases from J, the junction contained 7 bases not matched to a gene. CDR3 residues: CASSLAGGLWDNEQFF. The DNA for the CDR3 is TGTGCCAGCAGTTTAGCGGGAGGGCTTTGGGACAATGAGCAGTTCTTC.

The chain has TRBV3-1 (or the pseudogene TRBV3-2) and TRBJ2-3, with D unclear. Trimming took off 0 bases at V and 5 bases at J, with 6 bases between the two ends. The CDR3 consists of 13 residues. The germline gives CDR1 LGHDT, CDR2 YNNKEL (reference sequence). CDR3 protein: CASSQDAGDTQYF. CDR3 in DNA: TGTGCCAGCAGCCAAGACGCCGGAGATACGCAGTATTTT.

The chain combines TRBV5-1 with TRBJ1-4; D not certain. Germline CDR1 reads SGHRS; CDR2 reads YFSETQ. V lost 0 bases and J 4 bases, leaving 7 bases between the germline ends. The CDR3 has 14 amino acids. CDR3: CASSLGFINEKLFF. CDR3 sequence (DNA): TGCGCCAGCAGCTTGGGGTTTATTAATGAAAAACTGTTTTTT.

The V gene is TRBV10-2, the J gene TRBJ2-1; TRBD2 might be the D (5 bases). Trimming shortened V by 1 base and J by 2 bases, and 12 bases separated the two germline ends. Germline V lookup: CDR1 WSHSY, CDR2 SAAADI. CDR3 length equals 16 residues. The CDR3 loop reads CASSEWELVTYNEQFF. The CDR3 nucleotides read TGCGCCAGCAGTGAGTGGGAGCTGGTAACCTACAATGAGCAGTTCTTC.

V usage is TRBV18 and J usage is TRBJ2-6, with 7 nucleotides matching TRBD1. Trimming took 4 bases from V and 2 from J; bases not matched to a gene: 5. CDR3 length: 16 amino acids. Looked up from germline, CDR1 is KGHSH and CDR2 is LQKENI. CDR3 loop: CASSQNRGPGANVLTF. CDR3 DNA sequence: TGTGCCAGCTCACAGAACAGGGGTCCTGGGGCCAACGTCCTGACTTTC. The full variable domain, in which reference TRBV18 and TRBJ2-6 provide the parts outside the CDR3, is NAGVMQNPRHLVRRRGQEARLRCSPMKGHSHVYWYRQLPEEGLKFMVYLQKENIIDESGMPKERFSAEFPKEGPSILRIQQVVRGDSAAYFCASSQNRGPGANVLTFGAGSRLTVL.